This TCR beta chain was retrieved from a study of T-cell reconstitution after alpha-beta-depleted transplantation in children (dated by TCRdb to the mid-2010s). About the investigation overall: The study quantitatively tracked T-cell immune reconstitution after TCRalphabeta/CD19-depleted allogeneic hematopoietic cell transplantation in children using TCR repertoire profiling. Broad study findings and their caveats: Apparently early alphabetaT-cell count recovery about two months after transplant reportedly relied on only several hundred rapidly expanded clones derived from non-depleted graft cells. Hyperexpanded clone frequencies declined over subsequent months; after one year, T-cell counts and TCRbeta diversity were mostly attributed to newly produced T cells. In some patients, the high TCRbeta diversity seen at day 60 was put down to recipient T cells and intrathymic progenitors that had survived conditioning.

The library was prepared using PCR. The run used an Illumina HiSeq 2500. TCR libraries were prepared with molecular barcoding, using unique molecular identifiers to normalize TCRbeta repertoire quantification. Using fastp trimming at Q25 and MiXCR clonotype assembly, TCRdb reanalyzed the public sequencing data and kept in-frame beta chains. Each CDR3 protein gets just one entry, which takes the most common genes and DNA from the rows behind it. The sample records roughly 400,000 distinct CDR3 sequences, 43% of which are singletons. The ten largest clonotypes hold 27% of the sample. A distance of 13 bases separates the germline ends of V and J, which lose 0 bases and 5 bases respectively. CDR1 and CDR2, per the germline V gene (reference sequence), are LGHDT and YNNKEL. Its CDR3 holds 15 amino acids, cysteine through phenylalanine. The read is trimmed to its CDR3 DNA, 45 bases read in frame from base 1.

Of note for this clonotype: The antigen this receptor binds is unknown. No base quality values were provided; no much bigger clone lies one nucleotide off.

The label giving this sample's treatment or condition can be read as: allogeneic hematopoietic cell transplantation with graft depleted of TCRalphabeta T cells and CD19 B cells. The children who served as transplant recipients had been given grafts of TCRalphabeta/CD19-depleted allogeneic hematopoietic cells. This receptor was taken from a girl aged 2 to 9 with aplastic anemia, due to receive a stem cell transplant. The sample here was PBMCs, taken before TCRalphabeta/CD19-depleted stem cell transplant. Recombination linked TRBV3-1 to TRBJ2-5; the D gene is possibly TRBD1, with 6 bases matching. The CDR3 corresponds to CASSQDPDRGETQYF. Here is the DNA: TGTGCCAGCAGCCAAGATCCGGACAGAGGGGAGACCCAGTACTTC.